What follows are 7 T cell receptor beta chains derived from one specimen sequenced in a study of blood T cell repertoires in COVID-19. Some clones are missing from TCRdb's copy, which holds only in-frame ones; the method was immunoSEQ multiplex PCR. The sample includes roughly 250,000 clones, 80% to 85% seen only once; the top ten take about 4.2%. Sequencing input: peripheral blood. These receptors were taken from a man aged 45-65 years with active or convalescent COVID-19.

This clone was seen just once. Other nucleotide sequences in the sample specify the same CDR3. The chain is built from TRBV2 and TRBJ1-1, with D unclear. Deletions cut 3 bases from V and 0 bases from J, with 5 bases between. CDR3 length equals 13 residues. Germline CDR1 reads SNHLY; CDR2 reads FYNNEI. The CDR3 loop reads CASSESLNTEAFF. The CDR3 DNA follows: TGTGCCAGCAGTGAGAGCCTGAACACTGAAGCTTTCTTT.

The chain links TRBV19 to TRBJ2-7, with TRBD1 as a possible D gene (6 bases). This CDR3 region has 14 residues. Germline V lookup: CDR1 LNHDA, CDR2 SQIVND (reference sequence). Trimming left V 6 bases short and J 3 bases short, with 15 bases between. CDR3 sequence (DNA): TGTGCCAGTAGGACGACAGGCGGAGGCTACGAGCAGTACTTC. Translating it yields CASRTTGGGYEQYF.

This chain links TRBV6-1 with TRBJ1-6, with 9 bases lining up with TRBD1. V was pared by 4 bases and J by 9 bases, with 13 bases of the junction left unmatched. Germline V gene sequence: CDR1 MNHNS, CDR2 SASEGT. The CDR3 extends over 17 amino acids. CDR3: CASSVRTGTGRGSPLHF. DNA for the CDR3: TGTGCCAGCAGTGTTCGAACCGGGACAGGGCGCGGTTCACCCCTCCACTTT.

The CDR3 reads CASITSGGAPGELFF. The CDR3 DNA is TGTGCCAGTATTACTAGCGGGGGGGCTCCCGGGGAGCTGTTTTTT. The V and J genes are TRBV19 and TRBJ2-2; 13 nucleotides align to TRBD2. V was clipped by 7 bases and J by 6 bases; unmatched bases: 5. CDR3 length equals 15 residues. Per the germline V gene, CDR1 is LNHDA and CDR2 is SQIVND (reference sequence).

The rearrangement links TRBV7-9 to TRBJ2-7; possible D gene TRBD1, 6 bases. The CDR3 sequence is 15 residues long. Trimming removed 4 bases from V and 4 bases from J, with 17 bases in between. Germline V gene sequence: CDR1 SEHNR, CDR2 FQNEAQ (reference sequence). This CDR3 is CASSSGQYVGYEQYF. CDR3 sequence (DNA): TGTGCCAGCAGCTCCGGACAGTACGTAGGGTACGAGCAGTACTTC.

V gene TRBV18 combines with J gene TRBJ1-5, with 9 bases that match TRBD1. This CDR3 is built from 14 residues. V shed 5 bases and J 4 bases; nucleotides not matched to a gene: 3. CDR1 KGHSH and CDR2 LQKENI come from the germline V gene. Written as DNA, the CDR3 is TGTGCCAGCTCAGAAGGACAGGGGAATCAGCCCCAGCATTTT. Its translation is CASSEGQGNQPQHF.

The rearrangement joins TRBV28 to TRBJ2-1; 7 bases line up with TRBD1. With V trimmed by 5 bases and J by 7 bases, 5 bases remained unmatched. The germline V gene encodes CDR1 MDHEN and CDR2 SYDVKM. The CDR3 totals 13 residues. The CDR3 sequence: CASSTTGWNEQFF. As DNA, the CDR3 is TGTGCCAGCAGTACGACAGGGTGGAATGAGCAGTTCTTC.